These 12 T cell receptor beta chains originate from one sample sequenced in a study of radiation and T cells in renal cell carcinoma. Time point specified: blood 4 weeks post-SBRT, at nephrectomy. This sample's treatment: 15 Gy SBRT to primary tumor, nephrectomy 4 weeks later. Repertoires were generated with immunoSEQ multiplex PCR, while TCRdb's copy carries only in-frame clones and drops some. The sample contains roughly 100,000 clones, 84% of which appear only once. Here the sequenced sample was blood, taken from a patient whose treatment included radiotherapy and nephrectomy. These TCRs come from a man aged 55 to 70 with renal cell carcinoma.

The CDR3 is CASSAREGGISGANVLTF. DNA of the CDR3: TGTGCCAGCAGCGCTCGGGAAGGGGGCATTTCTGGGGCCAACGTCCTGACTTTC. This sequence joins TRBV2 and TRBJ2-6; 7 bases agree with TRBD1. The CDR3 is 18 residues long. The germline V gene encodes CDR1 SNHLY and CDR2 FYNNEI. Germline trimming cut 6 bases from V and 1 base from J; bases unmatched to any gene: 12.

This chain connects TRBV10-2 to TRBJ2-2, with 13 nucleotides matching TRBD2. The CDR3 covers 15 residues. V gave up 6 bases and J gave up 4 bases; unmatched junction bases: 2. Germline V lookup: CDR1 WSHSY, CDR2 SAAADI. As DNA, the CDR3 is TGCGCCAGCAGAGGACTAGCGGGGGCCACCGGGGAGCTGTTTTTT. This sequence encodes CASRGLAGATGELFF.

This clone was picked up one time. The rearrangement links TRBV4-1 to TRBJ2-7; the D gene is possibly TRBD2 (6 bases). Trimming removed 1 base at V and 0 bases at J, with 10 bases between. Germline V gene data show CDR1 as MGHRA and CDR2 as YSYEKL. CDR3 length: 15 residues. CDR3 amino acids: CASSQGDWLSYEQYF. Written as DNA, the CDR3 is TGCGCCAGCAGCCAAGGGGACTGGCTCTCCTACGAGCAGTACTTC.

This clone is medium-sized (0.01 to 0.1%). CDR3 loop: CASPSPEDTQYF. CDR3 coding DNA: TGTGCCAGCCCCTCTCCCGAAGATACGCAGTATTTT. The chain is built from TRBV27 and TRBJ2-3; D remains unclear. The CDR3 covers 12 residues. The V gene lost 8 bases and the J gene lost 5 bases, with 11 bases spanning the gap. Germline assignment: CDR1 MNHEY and CDR2 SMNVEV (reference sequence).

V is TRBV7-2 and J is TRBJ2-4; D perhaps matches TRBD2 (6 bases). The V gene lost 3 bases and the J gene lost 9 bases, with 15 bases spanning the gap. This CDR3 is built from 14 residues. Germline loops: CDR1 SGHTA, CDR2 FQGNSA. The CDR3 DNA reads as TGTGCCAGCAGCTTGCATGCTGGGACTGGCATTCAGTACTTC. As protein: CASSLHAGTGIQYF.

The rearrangement joins TRBV27 to TRBJ2-3; D may correspond to TRBD1 or TRBD2 (5 bases each). The V gene lost 6 bases and the J gene lost 1 base, with 17 bases spanning the gap. This CDR3 spans 16 amino acids. Germline CDR1 is MNHEY and CDR2 is SMNVEV (reference sequence). The DNA for the CDR3 is TGTGCCAGCAGCCGCCACTTCGGGACGGGCACAGATACGCAGTATTTT. Protein sequence: CASSRHFGTGTDTQYF.

This rearrangement joins TRBV27 to TRBJ2-7; 8 positions match TRBD1. The CDR3 sequence is 14 residues long. Trimming at V came to 3 bases and at J to 3 bases, leaving 4 bases not matched to a gene. Germline V gives CDR1 MNHEY, CDR2 SMNVEV (reference sequence). In DNA, the CDR3 is TGTGCCAGCAGTTTGAACGGACAGGGCTACGAGCAGTACTTC. This translates into CASSLNGQGYEQYF.

The V gene is TRBV18, the J gene TRBJ1-2; TRBD1 matches at 7 bases. This CDR3 spans 15 amino acids. With V trimmed by 3 bases and J by 5 bases, 9 bases remained unmatched. Germline V gives CDR1 KGHSH, CDR2 LQKENI. The CDR3 sequence is CASSPTGEWSYGYTF. The CDR3 DNA is TGTGCCAGCTCACCCACAGGGGAGTGGAGTTATGGCTACACCTTC.

V is TRBV2 and J is TRBJ2-3, with 9 bases identical to TRBD1. Looked up from germline, CDR1 is SNHLY and CDR2 is FYNNEI. After removal of 7 bases from V and 6 bases from J, the junction contained 8 bases not matched to a gene. The CDR3 is made up of 14 amino acids. Here the CDR3 DNA reads TGTGCCAGCACCGGGACAGGGATTGGGGATACGCAGTATTTT. Its translation: CASTGTGIGDTQYF.

V gene TRBV7-2 combines with J gene TRBJ2-2; 12 nucleotides agree with TRBD1. The length of the CDR3 is 17 residues. Unmatched junction bases numbered 12, after V lost 6 bases and J lost 7 bases. Germline assignment: CDR1 SGHTA and CDR2 FQGNSA. As DNA, the CDR3 is TGTGCCAGCAGATTAACCCCGGGACAGGGGGCCTTCGGGGAGCTGTTTTTT. This gives the protein CASRLTPGQGAFGELFF.

The chain combines TRBV7-9 with TRBJ1-1; maybe TRBD1 (6 bases). The CDR3 totals 12 residues. V shed 10 bases and J shed 9 bases, with 18 bases lying between them. The V gene's germline CDR1 is SEHNR and CDR2 FQNEAQ (reference sequence). The CDR3 region is CATRPRQAKAFF. Written as DNA, the CDR3 is TGTGCCACCCGTCCCCGACAGGCTAAAGCTTTCTTT.

The chain combines TRBV2 with TRBJ1-3; D remains unclear. Deletions cut 9 bases from V and 3 bases from J, with 12 bases between. CDR3 length: 13 amino acids. Germline V gives CDR1 SNHLY, CDR2 FYNNEI. CDR3 DNA: TGTGCCAGTAGCATAGGGCTTGGAAACACCATATATTTT. Amino acids: CASSIGLGNTIYF.